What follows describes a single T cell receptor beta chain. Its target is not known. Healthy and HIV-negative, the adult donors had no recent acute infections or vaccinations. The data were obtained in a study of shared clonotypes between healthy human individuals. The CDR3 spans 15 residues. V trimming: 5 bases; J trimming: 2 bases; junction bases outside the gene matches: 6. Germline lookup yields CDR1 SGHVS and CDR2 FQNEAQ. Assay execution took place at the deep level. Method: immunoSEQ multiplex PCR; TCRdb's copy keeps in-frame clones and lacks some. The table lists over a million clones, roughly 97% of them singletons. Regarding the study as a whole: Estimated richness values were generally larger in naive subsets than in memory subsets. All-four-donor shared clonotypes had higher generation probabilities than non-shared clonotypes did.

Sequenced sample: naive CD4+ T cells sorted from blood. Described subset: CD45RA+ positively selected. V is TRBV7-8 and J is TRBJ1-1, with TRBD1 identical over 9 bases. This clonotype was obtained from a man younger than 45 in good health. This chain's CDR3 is CASSARDRVNTEAFF. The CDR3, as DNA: TGTGCCAGCAGCGCCCGGGACAGGGTCAACACTGAAGCTTTCTTT.